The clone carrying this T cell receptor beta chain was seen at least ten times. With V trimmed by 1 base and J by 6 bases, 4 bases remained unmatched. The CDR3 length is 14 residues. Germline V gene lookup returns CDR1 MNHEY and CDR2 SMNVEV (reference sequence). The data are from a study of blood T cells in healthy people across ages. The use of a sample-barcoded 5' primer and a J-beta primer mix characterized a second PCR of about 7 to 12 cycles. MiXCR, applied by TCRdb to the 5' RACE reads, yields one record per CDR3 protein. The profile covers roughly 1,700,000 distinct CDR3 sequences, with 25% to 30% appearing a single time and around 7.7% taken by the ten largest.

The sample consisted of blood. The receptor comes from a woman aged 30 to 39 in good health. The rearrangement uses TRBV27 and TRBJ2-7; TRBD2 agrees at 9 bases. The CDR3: CASSLYEAGGEQYF. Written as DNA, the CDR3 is TGTGCCAGCAGTTTATATGAAGCGGGAGGCGAGCAGTACTTC.